A selection of T cell receptor beta chains follows, all from one sample in a study of breast tumors, draining lymph nodes, adjacent tissues. MiXCR was run by TCRdb on the multiplex PCR reads, yielding one entry per CDR3 protein. The sample carries some 140,000 distinct CDR3 sequences, 20% to 25% recorded once. Sequences were obtained from axillary lymph node tissue. The receptors come from a female donor with breast cancer. Some clones in this sample may be carry-over from other donors' samples. Each CDR3 is given with its conserved first and last residue. D genes are given only for firm matches.

J gene	CDR3 length	D gene	V gene	CDR3 protein
TRBJ1-2	13	.	TRBV30	CAWSVLKRYGYTF
TRBJ2-1	16	.	TRBV5-4	CASSIKSGSSYNEQFF
TRBJ2-3	15	.	TRBV7-3	CASSLRGTETDTQYF
TRBJ2-6	17	TRBD1	TRBV6-1	CASSSRDRALGANVQTF
TRBJ2-5	16	.	TRBV5-1	CASSLNTRLGGETQYF
TRBJ2-1	18	TRBD2	TRBV7-9	CASSFQWTSGRGGNEQFF
TRBJ1-1	16	TRBD1	TRBV5-8	CASSNYGQAENTEAFF
TRBJ2-5	13	TRBD1	TRBV29-1	CSVERQGGETQYF
TRBJ1-2	15	TRBD1	TRBV6-5	CASSYSRGLGYGYTF
TRBJ2-3	15	.	TRBV15	CATSRGLVRTDTQYF
TRBJ2-2	15	.	TRBV6-6	CASMSPGSDTGELFF
TRBJ2-3	15	TRBD2	TRBV4-2	CASSPNSGGRDTQYF